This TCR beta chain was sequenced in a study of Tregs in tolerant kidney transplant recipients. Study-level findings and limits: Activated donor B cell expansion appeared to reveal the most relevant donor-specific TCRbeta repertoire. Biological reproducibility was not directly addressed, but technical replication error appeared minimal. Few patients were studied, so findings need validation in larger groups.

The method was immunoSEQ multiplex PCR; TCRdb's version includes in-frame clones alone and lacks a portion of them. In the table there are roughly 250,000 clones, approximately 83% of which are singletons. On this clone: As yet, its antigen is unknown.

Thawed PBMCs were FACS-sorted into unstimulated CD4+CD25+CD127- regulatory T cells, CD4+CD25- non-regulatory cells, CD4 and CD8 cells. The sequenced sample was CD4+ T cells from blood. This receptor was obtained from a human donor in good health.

The DNA for the CDR3 is TGTGCCAGCAGTTTCCTCCGGGGGGAAGCTTTCTTT. Protein product: CASSFLRGEAFF. V is TRBV25-1 and J is TRBJ1-1; D may be TRBD1 (5 bases). The germline CDR1 and CDR2 sequences are MGHDK and SYGVNS. The CDR3 spans 12 residues. The ends were cut back, 5 bases at V and 8 bases at J, with 12 bases in the middle.